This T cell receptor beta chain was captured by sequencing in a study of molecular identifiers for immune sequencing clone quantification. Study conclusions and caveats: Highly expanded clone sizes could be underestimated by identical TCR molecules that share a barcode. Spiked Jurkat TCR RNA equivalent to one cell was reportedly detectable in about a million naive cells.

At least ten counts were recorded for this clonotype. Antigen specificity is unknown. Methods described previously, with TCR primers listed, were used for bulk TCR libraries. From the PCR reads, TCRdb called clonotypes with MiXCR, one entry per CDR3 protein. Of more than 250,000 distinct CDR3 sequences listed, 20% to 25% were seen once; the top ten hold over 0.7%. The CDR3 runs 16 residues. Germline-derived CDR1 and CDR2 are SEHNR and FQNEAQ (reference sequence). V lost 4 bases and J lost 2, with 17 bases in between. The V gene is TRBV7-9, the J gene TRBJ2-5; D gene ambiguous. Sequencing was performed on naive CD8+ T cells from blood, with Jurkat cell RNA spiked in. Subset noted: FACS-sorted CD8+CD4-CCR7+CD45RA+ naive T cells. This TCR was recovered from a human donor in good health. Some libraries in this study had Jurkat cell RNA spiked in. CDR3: CASSSFVAASQETQYF. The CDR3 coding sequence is TGTGCCAGCAGCTCCTTTGTGGCAGCCTCACAAGAGACCCAGTACTTC. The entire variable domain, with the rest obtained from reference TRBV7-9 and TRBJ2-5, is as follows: DTGVSQNPRHKITKRGQNVTFRCDPISEHNRLYWYRQTLGQGPEFLTYFQNEAQLEKSRLLSDRFSAERPKGSFSTLEIQRTEQGDSAMYLCASSSFVAASQETQYFGPGTRLLVL.